These 7 T cell receptor beta chains were sequenced from one sample in a study of T cell changes during pregnancy in multiple sclerosis. Data came from immunoSEQ multiplex PCR; TCRdb stores just in-frame clones and leaves some out. The sample lists under 65,000 clones; about 93% were seen once. The material was CD8+ T cells from peripheral blood mononuclear cells, obtained in the third trimester of pregnancy. The receptors come from a female donor with multiple sclerosis, enrolled in a pregnancy study.

The genes are TRBV7-3 and TRBJ1-1, with 9 nucleotides matching TRBD1. Germline V lookup: CDR1 SGHTA, CDR2 FQGTGA. CDR3 size: 14 residues. The ends lost 5 bases at V and 5 bases at J; junction bases unmatched: 6. CDR3: CASSPGTGSTEAFF. Here the CDR3 DNA reads TGTGCCAGCAGCCCCGGGACAGGGTCGACTGAAGCTTTCTTT.

The J gene is TRBJ2-2, the V gene TRBV4-1; 9 nucleotides line up with TRBD2. From germline, CDR1 is MGHRA and CDR2 YSYEKL. Unmatched junction bases numbered 11, after V lost 4 bases and J lost 5 bases. This CDR3 comprises 17 residues. In nucleotides, the CDR3 is TGCGCCAGCAGCCTCAGCGGGCTAGCGGGATGGACCGGGGAGCTGTTTTTT. It yields the protein CASSLSGLAGWTGELFF.

The V and J genes are TRBV2 and TRBJ2-7, with D uncertain. Between the trimmed V and J ends, which lost 3 bases and 3 bases, there was a span of 12 bases. This CDR3 has 14 residues. Germline values: CDR1 SNHLY, CDR2 FYNNEI. The CDR3 reads CASSEPELLYEQYF. The CDR3 coding sequence is TGTGCCAGCAGTGAGCCGGAGCTACTCTACGAGCAGTACTTC.

Here the CDR3 reads CASSNRDYEQYF. The DNA for the CDR3 is TGTGCCAGCAGCAATAGAGACTACGAGCAGTACTTC. The chain combines TRBV7-9 with TRBJ2-7; no firm D call. The CDR3 loop spans 12 amino acids. Looked up from germline, CDR1 is SEHNR and CDR2 is FQNEAQ (reference sequence). The germline V and J ends were trimmed by 5 bases and 3 bases, with 8 bases remaining between them.

Comment on this clone: The sample has other DNA sequences that encode this CDR3 too. The chain joins TRBV27 to TRBJ1-2, with a tentative D call TRBD1 (5 bases). V was trimmed by 0 bases and J by 4 bases, leaving 12 bases between them. Germline loops: CDR1 MNHEY, CDR2 SMNVEV (reference sequence). CDR3 size: 15 residues. For the CDR3, the DNA is TGTGCCAGCAGTTTATCGGGGGGTGGTGGCTATGGCTACACCTTC. Translated, it gives CASSLSGGGGYGYTF.

In the case of this clone: At the DNA level, this CDR3 is encoded by other sequences in the same sample as well. The DNA for the CDR3 is TGTGCCAGCAGTTTCGGGGGTAGCAATCAGCCCCAGCATTTT. Its protein product is CASSFGGSNQPQHF. This rearrangement joins TRBV27 to TRBJ1-5, with a weak D call TRBD1 (5 bases). V lost 3 bases to trimming and J lost 0 bases, with 6 bases between them. The CDR3 has 14 amino acids. The germline V gene has CDR1 MNHEY and CDR2 SMNVEV (reference sequence).

The V and J genes are TRBV4-1 and TRBJ2-1; D uncertain. This CDR3 has 11 amino acids. Germline CDR1 MGHRA, CDR2 YSYEKL. V gave up 3 bases and J gave up 9 bases, with 6 bases separating them. The CDR3 loop is CASSHSVEQFF. CDR3 in DNA: TGCGCCAGCAGCCATAGTGTTGAGCAGTTCTTC.